In its sample, the clone carrying this T cell receptor (beta chain) was seen many times. The antigen is not known. This sample stems from a study of T cells in Graves' hyperthyroidism and ophthalmopathy. Study-wide findings and caveats: Most clonotypes that expanded in the thyroid above 0.001 also showed up in blood. A 13 V-J signature model discriminated ophthalmopathy versus stable hyperthyroidism.

Exclusions: uncontrolled infection, other autoimmune disease, pregnancy, lactation. The diagnoses drew upon clinical symptoms, serum thyroxine and TRAb, thyroid ultrasound and orbital computed tomography. Between the trimmed V and J ends, which lost 2 bases and 2 bases, there was a span of 13 bases. The CDR3 runs 15 residues. RNA transcripts served as the template for amplifying TCR beta CDR3 regions. A set of HTBI primers served as the primers for a first-round RT-PCR of the TCR CDR3. MiXCR, run by TCRdb on the multiplex PCR reads, gives a single entry per CDR3 protein. The sample lists under 400,000 distinct CDR3 sequences, about 15% seen once, with roughly 9.6% in the top ten.

Sequencing input: blood. The clonotype comes from a woman between 55 and 75 years old with Graves' hyperthyroidism. This rearrangement joins TRBV12-3 or TRBV12-4 to TRBJ2-7, with D maybe TRBD2 (6 bases). CDR3 in DNA: TGTGCCAGCAGTTTAAGGAGACTAGATCCCTACGAGCAGTACTTC. Protein sequence: CASSLRRLDPYEQYF.